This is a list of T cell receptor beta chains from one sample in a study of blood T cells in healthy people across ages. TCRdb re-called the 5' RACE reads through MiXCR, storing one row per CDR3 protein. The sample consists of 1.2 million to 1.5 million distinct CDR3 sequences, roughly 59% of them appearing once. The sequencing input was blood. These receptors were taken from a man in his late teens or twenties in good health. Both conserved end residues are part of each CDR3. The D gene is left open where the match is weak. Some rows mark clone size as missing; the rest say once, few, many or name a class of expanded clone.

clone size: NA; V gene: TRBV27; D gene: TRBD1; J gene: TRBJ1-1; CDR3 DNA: TGTGCCAGCGTAAGACAGGGTATGGGGGTTGAAGCTTTCTTT; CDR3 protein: CASVRQGMGVEAFF
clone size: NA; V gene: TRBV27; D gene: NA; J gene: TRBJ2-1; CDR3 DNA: TGTGCCAGCAGTCGCGGGACCAACCTCTACAATGAGCAGTTCTTC; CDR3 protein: CASSRGTNLYNEQFF
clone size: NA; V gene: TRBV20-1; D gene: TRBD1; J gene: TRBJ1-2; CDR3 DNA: TGCAGTGCTATCGACAGGGCTAACTATGGCTACACCTTC; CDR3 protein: CSAIDRANYGYTF
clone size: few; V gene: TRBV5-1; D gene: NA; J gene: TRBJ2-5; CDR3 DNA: TGCGCCAGCAGCAAAGAAGTGAGGGAGACCCAGTACTTC; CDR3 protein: CASSKEVRETQYF
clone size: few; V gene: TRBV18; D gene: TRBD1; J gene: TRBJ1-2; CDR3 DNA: TGTGCCAGCTCACCGGACAGGGGGCCAGCTGGCTACACCTTC; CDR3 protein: CASSPDRGPAGYTF
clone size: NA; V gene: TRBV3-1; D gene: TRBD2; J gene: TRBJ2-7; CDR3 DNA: TGTGCCAGCAGCCAAGCGAGCATGCGGGAGGGCCCCTACGAGCAGTACTTC; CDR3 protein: CASSQASMREGPYEQYF
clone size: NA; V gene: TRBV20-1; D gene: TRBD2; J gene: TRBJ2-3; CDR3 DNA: TGCAGTGCTCAACCACTAGCGGGACACACAGATACGCAGTATTTT; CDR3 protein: CSAQPLAGHTDTQYF
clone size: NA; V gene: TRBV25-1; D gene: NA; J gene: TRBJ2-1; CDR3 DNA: TGTGCCAGCAGTGAAGTGGGCCCCTACAATGAGCAGTTCTTC; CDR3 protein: CASSEVGPYNEQFF
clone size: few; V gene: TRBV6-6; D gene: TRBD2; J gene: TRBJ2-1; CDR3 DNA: TGTGCCAGCAGTTATTTTCGGACTAGTGGCAATGAGCAGTTCTTC; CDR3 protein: CASSYFRTSGNEQFF
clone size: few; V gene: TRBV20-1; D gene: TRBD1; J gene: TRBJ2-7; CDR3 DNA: TGCAGTGCTCCCCTCGGACAGGGAAGAGGGCAGTACTTC; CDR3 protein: CSAPLGQGRGQYF
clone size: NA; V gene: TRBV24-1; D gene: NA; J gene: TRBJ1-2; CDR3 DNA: TGTGCCACCCTTCTAGGACAAGGCTATGGCTACACCTTC; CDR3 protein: CATLLGQGYGYTF
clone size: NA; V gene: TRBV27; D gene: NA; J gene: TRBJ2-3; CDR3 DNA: TGTGCCAGCAGTTGGAGAATTGGCACAGATACGCAGTATTTT; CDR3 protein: CASSWRIGTDTQYF
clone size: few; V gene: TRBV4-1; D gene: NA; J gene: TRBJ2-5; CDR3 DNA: TGCGCCAGCAGCCGAAGCGGACTAAACGTGCAAGAGACCCAGTACTTC; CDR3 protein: CASSRSGLNVQETQYF
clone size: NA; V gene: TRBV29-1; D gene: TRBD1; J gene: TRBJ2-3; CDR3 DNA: TGCAGCGTGCGAACCTACCGGGGACAGGGGAGGACAGATACGCAGTATTTT; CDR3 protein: CSVRTYRGQGRTDTQYF
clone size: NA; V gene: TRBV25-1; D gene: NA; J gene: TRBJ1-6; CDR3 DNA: TGTGCCAGCAGTGAATTCAGGGGACGGAATTCACCCCTCCACTTT; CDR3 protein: CASSEFRGRNSPLHF
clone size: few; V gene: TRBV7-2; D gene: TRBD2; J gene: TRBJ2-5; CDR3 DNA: TGTGCCAGCAGCTACCTAGCTATTCGGGGGGGTGGAGAGACCCAGTACTTC; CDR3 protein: CASSYLAIRGGGETQYF
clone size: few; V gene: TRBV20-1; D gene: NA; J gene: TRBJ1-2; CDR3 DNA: TGCAGTGCTAGAAGAGGGGGATATGGCTACACCTTC; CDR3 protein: CSARRGGYGYTF
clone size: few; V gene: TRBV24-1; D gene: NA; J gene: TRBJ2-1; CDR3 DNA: TGTGCCACCCCAGGGCGGTGGGGAGGCTCCTACAATGAGCAGTTCTTC; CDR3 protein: CATPGRWGGSYNEQFF
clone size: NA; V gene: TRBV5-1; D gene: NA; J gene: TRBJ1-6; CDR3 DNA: TGCGCCAGCAGCTTGACCTCAGGGAGCTCCTATAATTCACTCCTCCACTTT; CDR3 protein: CASSLTSGSSYNSLLHF
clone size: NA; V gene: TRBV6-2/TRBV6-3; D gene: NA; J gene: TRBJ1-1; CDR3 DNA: TGTGCCAGCAGTTACGAGTGGTGGGCTTTCTTT; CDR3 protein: CASSYEWWAFF
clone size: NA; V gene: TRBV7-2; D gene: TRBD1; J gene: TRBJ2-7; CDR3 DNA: TGTGCCAGCAGCTTAGACTGGACAGGGGGGCTCTACGAGCAGTACTTC; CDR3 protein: CASSLDWTGGLYEQYF
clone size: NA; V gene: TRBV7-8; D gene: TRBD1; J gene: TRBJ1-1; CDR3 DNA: TGTGCCAGCAGCTTGGACAGGGCCATGAACACTGAAGCTTTCTTT; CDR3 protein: CASSLDRAMNTEAFF
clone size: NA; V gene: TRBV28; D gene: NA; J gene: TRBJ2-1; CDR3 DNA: TGTGCCAGCAGTTTAATGGTGCACAATGAGCAGTTCTTC; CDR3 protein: CASSLMVHNEQFF
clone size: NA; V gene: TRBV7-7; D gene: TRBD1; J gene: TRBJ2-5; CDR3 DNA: TGTGCCAGCAGCTCAACGACAGGGGGGAAAGAGACCCAGTACTTC; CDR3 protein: CASSSTTGGKETQYF
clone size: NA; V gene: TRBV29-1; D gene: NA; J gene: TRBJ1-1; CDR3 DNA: TGCAGCGTCAGCCGGGCCGCAACTGAAGCTTTCTTT; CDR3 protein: CSVSRAATEAFF
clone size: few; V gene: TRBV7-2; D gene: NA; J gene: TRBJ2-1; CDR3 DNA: TGTGCCAGCAGCTTAGCTGCGACTCCCCGGAGGTTCTTC; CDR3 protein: CASSLAATPRRFF
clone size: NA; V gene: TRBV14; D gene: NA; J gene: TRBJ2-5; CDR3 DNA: TGTGCCAGCAGCGGAGGGAGACTAGATTTATTGGAGACCCAGTACTTC; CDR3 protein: CASSGGRLDLLETQYF
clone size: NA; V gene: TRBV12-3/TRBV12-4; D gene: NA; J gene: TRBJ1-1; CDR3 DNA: TGTGCCAGCAGTTTAAGGGGGGAGGGCACTGAAGCTTTCTTT; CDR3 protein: CASSLRGEGTEAFF
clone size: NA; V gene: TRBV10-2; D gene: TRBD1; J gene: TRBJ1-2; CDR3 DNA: TGCGCCAGCAGTGAACAGGGGATCTATGGCTACACCTTC; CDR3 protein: CASSEQGIYGYTF
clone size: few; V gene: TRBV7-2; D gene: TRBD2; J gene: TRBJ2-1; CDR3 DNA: TGTGCCAGCAGACAAATTGCTAGCGGGAGTTACAATGAGCAGTTCTTC; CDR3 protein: CASRQIASGSYNEQFF
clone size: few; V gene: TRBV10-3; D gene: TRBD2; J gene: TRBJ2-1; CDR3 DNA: TGTGCCATCAGTGATAGGCTAGCGGGGACCAACAATGAGCAGTTCTTC; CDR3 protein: CAISDRLAGTNNEQFF
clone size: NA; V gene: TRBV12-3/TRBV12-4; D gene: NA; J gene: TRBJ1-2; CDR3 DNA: TGTGCCAGCAGCCATCGGACAAACCCGTATGGCTACACCTTC; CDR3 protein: CASSHRTNPYGYTF
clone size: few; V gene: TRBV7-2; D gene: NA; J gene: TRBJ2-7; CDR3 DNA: TGTGCCAGCAGCTTAGGTGTAGTCTACGAGCAGTACTTC; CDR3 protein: CASSLGVVYEQYF
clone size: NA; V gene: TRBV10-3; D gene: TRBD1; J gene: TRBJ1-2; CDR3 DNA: TGTGCCATCAGTCCGGGACAGGGAAGCTATGGCTACACCTTC; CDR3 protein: CAISPGQGSYGYTF
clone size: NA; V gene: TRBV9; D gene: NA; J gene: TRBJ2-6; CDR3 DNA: TGTGCCAGCACGCCCAGCATTGGGGCCAACGTCCTGACTTTC; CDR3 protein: CASTPSIGANVLTF
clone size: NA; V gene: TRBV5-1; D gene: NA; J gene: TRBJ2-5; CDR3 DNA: TGCGCCAGCAATCCATCGGGGACAGAGACCCAGTACTTC; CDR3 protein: CASNPSGTETQYF
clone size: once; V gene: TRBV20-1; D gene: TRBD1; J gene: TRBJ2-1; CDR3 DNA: TGCAGTGCTGGACCGGGACAGGGCGGGAATGAGCAGTTCTTC; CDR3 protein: CSAGPGQGGNEQFF
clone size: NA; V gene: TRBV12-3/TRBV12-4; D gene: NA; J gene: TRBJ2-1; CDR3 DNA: TGTGCCAGCAGAAACAGGGTTGGCAGCGAGCAGTTCTTC; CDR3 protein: CASRNRVGSEQFF
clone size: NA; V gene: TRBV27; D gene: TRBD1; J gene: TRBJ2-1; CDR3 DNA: TGTGCCAGCAGTTTTGAAAACGAGGGGGCACGCAATGAGCAGTTCTTC; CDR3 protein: CASSFENEGARNEQFF
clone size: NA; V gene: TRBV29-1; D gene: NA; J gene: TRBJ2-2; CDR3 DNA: TGCAGCGTTGTTACAGGGAAGGCCGGGGAGCTGTTTTTT; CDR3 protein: CSVVTGKAGELFF
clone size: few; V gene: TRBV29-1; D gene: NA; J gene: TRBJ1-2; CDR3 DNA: TGCAGCGTTGAAGCAGGGGAACGTGGCTACACCTTC; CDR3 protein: CSVEAGERGYTF
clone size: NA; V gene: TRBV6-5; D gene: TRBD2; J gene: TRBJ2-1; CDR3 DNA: TGTGCCAGCAGTATACTAGCGGGGGGAAACAATGAGCAGTTCTTC; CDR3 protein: CASSILAGGNNEQFF
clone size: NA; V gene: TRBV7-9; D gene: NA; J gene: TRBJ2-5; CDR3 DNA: TGTGCCAGCAGCTTAGTGGAGACGCCCGGGGAGACCCAGTACTTC; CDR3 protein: CASSLVETPGETQYF
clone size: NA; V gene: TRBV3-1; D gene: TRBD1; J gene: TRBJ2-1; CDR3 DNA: TGTGCCAGCAGCCATCCGGGACAGGGTCACAATGAGCAGTTCTTC; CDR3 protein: CASSHPGQGHNEQFF
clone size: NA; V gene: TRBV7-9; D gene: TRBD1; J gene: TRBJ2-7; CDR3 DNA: TGTGCCAGCAGTTCAACGGACAGGGAGATTTTTCACGAGCAGTACTTC; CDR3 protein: CASSSTDREIFHEQYF
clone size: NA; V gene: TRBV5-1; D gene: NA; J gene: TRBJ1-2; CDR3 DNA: TGCGCCAGCAGCTTGAGTCCAGGAACTAACTATGGCTACACCTTC; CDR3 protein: CASSLSPGTNYGYTF
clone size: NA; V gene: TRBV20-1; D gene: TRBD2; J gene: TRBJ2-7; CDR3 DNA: TGCAGTGCGACACTAGCGGGAGTACCCTACGAGCAGTACTTC; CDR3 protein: CSATLAGVPYEQYF
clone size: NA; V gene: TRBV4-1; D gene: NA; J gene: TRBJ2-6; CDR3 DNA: TGCGCCAGCAACTCTATGCGGGGAATCTCTGGGGCCAACGTCCTGACTTTC; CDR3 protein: CASNSMRGISGANVLTF
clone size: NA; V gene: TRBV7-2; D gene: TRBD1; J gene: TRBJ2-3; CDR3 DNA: TGTGCCAGCAGCTTAGACAGGGGAACGCAGTATTTT; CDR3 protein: CASSLDRGTQYF
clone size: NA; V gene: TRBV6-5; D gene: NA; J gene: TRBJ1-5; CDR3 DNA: TGTGCCACAGGACGGATCAATCAGCCCCAGCATTTT; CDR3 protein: CATGRINQPQHF
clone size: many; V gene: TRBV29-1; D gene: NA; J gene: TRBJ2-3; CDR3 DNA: TGCAGCGTTGAATTAGGGAACACAGATACGCAGTATTTT; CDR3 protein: CSVELGNTDTQYF
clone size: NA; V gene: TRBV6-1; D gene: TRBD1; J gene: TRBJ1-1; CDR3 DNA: TGTGCCAGCAGTGCGGGGCGGACAGGGAGAGCTGAAGCTTTCTTT; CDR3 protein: CASSAGRTGRAEAFF
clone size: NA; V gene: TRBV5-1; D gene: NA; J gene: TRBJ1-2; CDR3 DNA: TGCGCCAGCAGCTTGGAGCCGGGGGCCAACTATGGCTACACCTTC; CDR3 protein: CASSLEPGANYGYTF
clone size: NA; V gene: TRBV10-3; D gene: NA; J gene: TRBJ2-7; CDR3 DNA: TGTGCCATCAGTGGGGGAGACGGGTCCTCCTACGAGCAGTACTTC; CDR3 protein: CAISGGDGSSYEQYF
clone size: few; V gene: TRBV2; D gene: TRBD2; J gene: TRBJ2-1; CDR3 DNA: TGTGCCAGCAGTGAATTCCCCCTAGCGGGAGGGCGAGAGGGTGAGCAGTTCTTC; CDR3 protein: CASSEFPLAGGREGEQFF
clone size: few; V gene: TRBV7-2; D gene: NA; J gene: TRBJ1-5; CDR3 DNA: TGTGCCAGCAGCTTAGTATATTCCGCGACGAACAATCAGCCCCAGCATTTT; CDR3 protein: CASSLVYSATNNQPQHF
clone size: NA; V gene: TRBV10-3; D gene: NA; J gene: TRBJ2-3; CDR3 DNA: TGTGCCATCAAAACACTCTATGGCACAGATACGCAGTATTTT; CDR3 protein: CAIKTLYGTDTQYF
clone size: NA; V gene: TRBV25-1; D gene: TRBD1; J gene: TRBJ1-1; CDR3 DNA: TGTGCCAGCAGTGAAGACAGGGGGTACACTGAAGCTTTCTTT; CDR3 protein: CASSEDRGYTEAFF
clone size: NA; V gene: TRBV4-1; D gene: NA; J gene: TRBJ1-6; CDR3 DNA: TGCGCCAGCAGCCAAGATCCCCCTGGAGCCTCCTATAATTCACCCCTCCACTTT; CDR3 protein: CASSQDPPGASYNSPLHF